The 21 T cell receptor beta chains given below trace back to one sample, sequenced in a study of cytomegalovirus exposure and HLA in healthy donors. PCR used 60 Vbeta primers and 13 Jbeta primers. Assay: immunoSEQ multiplex PCR; the TCRdb copy retains only in-frame clones and omits some. The sample holds about 180,000 clones, 76% seen once. What was sequenced was PBMCs. All receptors derive from a woman in her 30s in good health and CMV-seropositive.

The chain carries TRBV5-5 and TRBJ2-1; tentative D call: TRBD2 (6 bases). The germline V gene has CDR1 SGHKS and CDR2 YYEKEE (reference sequence). This CDR3 is 14 amino acids long. Trimming removed 4 bases at V and 8 bases at J, with 16 bases between. Written as DNA, the CDR3 is TGTGCCAGCAGCCTGTTATGGGGACTCGATGAGCAGTTCTTC. Encoded protein: CASSLLWGLDEQFF.

The chain carries TRBV5-5 and TRBJ2-7; the D gene is possibly TRBD1 (5 bases). CDR1 is SGHKS, CDR2 YYEKEE, per germline (reference sequence). With 8 bases removed from V and 5 bases from J, the gap between germline ends came to 17 bases. This CDR3 has 13 amino acids. The CDR3 reads CASWTRVLDEQYF. The CDR3 bases are TGTGCCAGTTGGACCAGGGTGCTCGACGAGCAGTACTTC.

In this sample, this clone turned up a few times. The chain is built from TRBV2 and TRBJ2-7, with TRBD2 matching over 11 bases. This CDR3 spans 14 amino acids. The V segment lost 5 bases and the J segment 3 bases; nucleotides outside the gene matches: 3. CDR1 and CDR2 from the germline V gene are SNHLY and FYNNEI. The CDR3 DNA follows: TGTGCCAGCAGTCTAGCGGGGGGAAACTACGAGCAGTACTTC. This encodes CASSLAGGNYEQYF.

This clone was recorded once. The same CDR3 also results from other DNA sequences found in this sample. The CDR3 sequence: CASSRVTGGKGSYEQYF. The DNA for the CDR3 is TGTGCCAGCAGCAGGGTGACAGGGGGAAAAGGATCCTACGAGCAGTACTTC. The chain links TRBV5-6 to TRBJ2-7; 9 nucleotides match TRBD1. The CDR3 runs to 17 residues. The germline CDR1 and CDR2 sequences are SGHDT and YYEEEE. After removal of 4 bases from V and 1 base from J, the junction contained 12 bases not matched to a gene.

The CDR3 is CASRFGTESYEQYF. As DNA, the CDR3 is TGTGCCAGCAGGTTCGGGACAGAGTCCTACGAGCAGTACTTC. The gene calls are TRBV11-2 and TRBJ2-7; 7 bases map to TRBD1. Trimming at V came to 6 bases and at J to 1 base, leaving 6 bases not matched to a gene. The CDR3 spans 14 residues. The V gene's germline CDR1 is SGHAT and CDR2 FQNNGV.

The chain links TRBV9 to TRBJ1-5; TRBD1 might be the D (5 bases). V was trimmed by 2 bases and J by 5 bases, leaving 14 bases between them. The CDR3 sequence is 15 residues long. Germline values: CDR1 SGDLS, CDR2 YYNGEE. The CDR3 sequence: CASSVTDSPDQPQHF. The CDR3, as DNA: TGTGCCAGCAGCGTTACCGACAGTCCTGATCAGCCCCAGCATTTT.

V is TRBV2 and J is TRBJ2-5, with 9 nucleotides matching TRBD1. The DNA matches TRBJ2-7 better at its end, which makes the J call doubtful. The CDR3 spans 14 residues. In germline, CDR1 is SNHLY, CDR2 FYNNEI. CDR3 protein: CASSADRGPYEQYF. CDR3 nucleotide sequence: TGTGCCAGCAGTGCGGACAGGGGACCCTACGAGCAGTACTTC.

The chain recombines TRBV5-8 with TRBJ1-4; a weak D match, TRBD1 (6 bases). V lost 3 bases to trimming and J lost 1 base, with 13 bases between them. CDR1 is SGHTS and CDR2 is YDEGEE in the germline V gene. This CDR3 spans 16 amino acids. CDR3 region: CASSSDGRGTNEKLFF. In DNA, the CDR3 is TGTGCCAGCAGCTCAGACGGCAGGGGAACTAATGAAAAACTGTTTTTT.

The V gene is TRBV7-2, the J gene TRBJ1-2; possibly TRBD1 for D (6 bases). This CDR3 comprises 17 residues. V lost 0 bases, J lost 1 base, and 15 bases lay in between. Germline V lookup: CDR1 SGHTA, CDR2 FQGNSA. The CDR3 region is CASSLAPDRQVNYGYTF. The CDR3 DNA sequence: TGTGCCAGCAGCTTAGCGCCCGACAGGCAGGTTAACTATGGCTACACCTTC.

The V and J genes are TRBV9 and TRBJ2-7, with D unclear. Trimming cost V 3 bases and J 1 base, with 11 bases left between them. Per the germline V gene, CDR1 is SGDLS and CDR2 is YYNGEE. This CDR3 is 14 amino acids long. The CDR3 DNA reads as TGTGCCAGCAGCGGATTAGATAATTCCTACGAGCAGTACTTC. It yields the protein CASSGLDNSYEQYF.

The V call is TRBV6-5, the J call TRBJ2-6; D ambiguous. Germline V gene sequence: CDR1 MNHEY, CDR2 SVGAGI. V was trimmed by 5 bases and J by 1 base, leaving 3 bases between them. This CDR3 is built from 13 residues. The CDR3 loop is CASSLSGANVLTF. DNA for the CDR3: TGTGCCAGCAGTCTGTCTGGGGCCAACGTCCTGACTTTC.

In this sample, this clone turned up once. The genes are TRBV19 and TRBJ2-1; TRBD1 matches 7 bases. Germline CDR1 is LNHDA and CDR2 is SQIVND (reference sequence). V gave up 1 base and J gave up 2 bases; unmatched junction bases: 5. This CDR3 comprises 16 residues. CDR3 in DNA: TGTGCCAGTAGTATAGCAAGACAGGGAGCCTACAATGAGCAGTTCTTC. The encoded protein is CASSIARQGAYNEQFF.

V is TRBV6-1 and J is TRBJ2-7; tentatively, D is TRBD1 (5 bases). CDR1 and CDR2 from the germline V gene are MNHNS and SASEGT. This CDR3 region has 14 residues. Trimming cost V 2 bases and J 0 bases, with 8 bases left between them. The CDR3 coding sequence is TGTGCCAGCAGTGAAAGGGGCCCCTCCTACGAGCAGTACTTC. Residues: CASSERGPSYEQYF.

This clone was recorded at least ten times. This rearrangement joins TRBV4-3 to TRBJ2-7; TRBD1 aligns across 8 bases. The length of the CDR3 is 16 residues. After removal of 0 bases from V and 5 bases from J, the junction contained 9 bases not matched to a gene. Per germline, CDR1 LGHNA and CDR2 YSLEER. CDR3 protein: CASSQDVDRAPHEQYF. CDR3 DNA: TGCGCCAGCAGCCAAGATGTGGACAGGGCTCCCCACGAGCAGTACTTC.

A remark on this clone: Other DNA sequences in the same sample also yield this CDR3. The chain combines TRBV11-3 with TRBJ2-5, with TRBD1 matching over 7 bases. This CDR3 has 13 amino acids. After removal of 4 bases from V and 3 bases from J, the junction contained 2 bases not matched to a gene. Germline CDR1 SGHNT, CDR2 YENEEA. The CDR3 protein is CASSSTGEETQYF. As DNA, the CDR3 is TGTGCCAGCAGCTCCACAGGGGAAGAGACCCAGTACTTC.

The chain employs TRBV19 and TRBJ1-1; maybe TRBD1 (5 bases). The length of the CDR3 is 15 residues. Trimming left V 6 bases short and J 6 bases short, with 20 bases between. Per the germline V gene, CDR1 is LNHDA and CDR2 is SQIVND (reference sequence). CDR3 region: CASSPHQGSNAEAFF. CDR3 sequence (DNA): TGTGCCAGTAGCCCGCATCAGGGTTCAAACGCTGAAGCTTTCTTT.

The CDR3 DNA is TGTGCCAGCAGTGGCCGGACAGCCGAAATTCCTGGGAACATTCAGTACTTC. Encoded protein: CASSGRTAEIPGNIQYF. V is TRBV2 and J is TRBJ2-4; D is possibly TRBD1 (6 bases). The CDR3 spans 17 residues. CDR1 SNHLY and CDR2 FYNNEI come from the germline V gene. Trimming shortened V by 4 bases and J by 7 bases, and 23 bases separated the two germline ends.

The chain is built from TRBV12-5 and TRBJ2-2; D gene unclear. Trimming removed 7 bases at V and 1 base at J, with 16 bases between. This CDR3 is built from 16 residues. Germline V gene sequence: CDR1 LGHNT, CDR2 FRNRAP. The CDR3 DNA sequence: TGTGCTAGTGCTTATGCTTTAACAGAGAACACCGGGGAGCTGTTTTTT. Amino acids: CASAYALTENTGELFF.

The chain couples TRBV11-3 to TRBJ2-5, with D perhaps matching TRBD1 (7 bases). Trimming cost V 1 base and J 1 base, with 19 bases left between them. The CDR3 runs 18 residues. The germline gives CDR1 SGHNT, CDR2 YENEEA. CDR3 sequence: CASSLARRETGRQETQYF. Written as DNA, the CDR3 is TGTGCCAGCAGCTTAGCCCGACGGGAGACAGGGCGCCAAGAGACCCAGTACTTC. The variable domain in full, with the rest retrieved from reference TRBV11-3 and TRBJ2-5, is EAGVVQSPRYKIIEKKQPVAFWCNPISGHNTLYWYLQNLGQGPELLIRYENEEAVDDSQLPKDRFSAERLKGVDSTLKIQPAELGDSAVYLCASSLARRETGRQETQYFGPGTRLLVL.

The V and J genes are TRBV7-8 and TRBJ2-5; TRBD2 matches at 11 bases. The ends lost 4 bases at V and 2 bases at J; junction bases unmatched: 6. Germline-derived CDR1 and CDR2 are SGHVS and FQNEAQ. The CDR3 totals 16 residues. The CDR3 sequence is CASSSPGLAVQETQYF. The CDR3 DNA reads as TGTGCCAGCAGCTCACCGGGACTAGCGGTTCAAGAGACCCAGTACTTC.

V is TRBV2 and J is TRBJ2-2; a weak D match, TRBD1 (6 bases). The CDR3 runs to 17 residues. V was trimmed by 5 bases and J by 5 bases, leaving 21 bases between them. Germline CDR1 SNHLY, CDR2 FYNNEI. CDR3 sequence reads: CASSSTRTVEETGELFF. In nucleotides, the CDR3 is TGTGCCAGCAGTTCAACTAGGACAGTTGAGGAAACCGGGGAGCTGTTTTTT.